These T cell receptor beta chains were read from a single sample in a study of shared clonotypes between healthy human individuals. Sequencing was performed with immunoSEQ multiplex PCR; in TCRdb, only in-frame clones are kept and a portion is missing. The sample has some 1.4 million clones, about 96% seen once. The sample was naive CD4+ T cells sorted from blood. These receptors all come from a young man in good health. Each CDR3 is given with its conserved first and last residue. D genes are given only for firm matches. A row's size may be missing; if present it is once, few, many or a size class.

J	V	size	D	DNA	CDR3
TRBJ2-7	TRBV12-5	.	TRBD2	TGTGCTAGTGGTTTGGTATTAGGAGCGGGAGCCTACGAGCAGTACTTC	CASGLVLGAGAYEQYF
TRBJ1-1	TRBV7-9	.	.	TGTGCCAGCAGCTTAGCGTGGGACAAAGGTTTAGTTTTTGGTGAAGCTTTCTTT	CASSLAWDKGLVFGEAFF
TRBJ1-5	TRBV9	.	TRBD1	TGTGCCAGCAGCTGGGCTGGTGGGCTAATAACAGGGGGCGGTCAGCCCCAGCATTTT	CASSWAGGLITGGGQPQHF
TRBJ2-7	TRBV28	.	.	TGTGCCAGCAGTTTACCGGGATACGAGCAGTACTTC	CASSLPGYEQYF
TRBJ2-7	TRBV9	.	.	TGTGCCAGCAGCGCCGCATGGGCGATTGACGAGCAGTACTTC	CASSAAWAIDEQYF
TRBJ2-5	TRBV25-1	.	TRBD2	TGTGCCAGCGAGGGACGGGAGGCCTCTTTACAAGAGACCCAGTACTTC	CASEGREASLQETQYF
TRBJ1-5	TRBV6-6	.	TRBD1	TGTGCCAGCAGTCCCAGGGACAGGGGGGGCCTCCAGCCCCAGCATTTT	CASSPRDRGGLQPQHF
TRBJ1-1	TRBV30	.	.	TGTGCCTGGAGAACTACTTTGAACACTGAAGCTTTCTTT	CAWRTTLNTEAFF
TRBJ2-3	TRBV6-4	once	.	TGTGCCAGCAGTGACTATGGGGGTGGGGCCCCAGATACGCAGTATTTT	CASSDYGGGAPDTQYF
TRBJ2-6	TRBV27	.	TRBD2	TGTGCCAGCAGTCCCCCGGGGGGCGGGAGGACTGGGGCCAACGTCCTGACTTTC	CASSPPGGGRTGANVLTF
TRBJ2-3	TRBV19	.	TRBD2	TGTGCCAGTAGTAAGCTAGCGGGAGGGCCTGATACGCAGTATTTT	CASSKLAGGPDTQYF
TRBJ2-1	TRBV2	.	TRBD2	TGTGCCAGCAGCTCCTCAGGGGAGACTAGCGGGAGTCGGTCCTACAATGAGCAGTTCTTC	CASSSSGETSGSRSYNEQFF
TRBJ1-1	TRBV7-9	.	.	TGTGCCAGCAGCCCGGCGTGGAAGGCTTTCTTT	CASSPAWKAFF
TRBJ2-1	TRBV13	.	TRBD2	TGTGCCAGCAGCCGGAGGGGGCATAGCGGGAGGGCCCGAAATGAGCAGTTCTTC	CASSRRGHSGRARNEQFF
TRBJ2-1	TRBV11-2	once	.	TGTGCCAGCAGCTTGACACTAGTTGGCAATGAGCAGTTCTTC	CASSLTLVGNEQFF
TRBJ2-1	TRBV6-1	.	.	TGTGCCAGCAGTGAAAAGCTAAGGCTAGCGACCTACAATGAGCAGTTCTTC	CASSEKLRLATYNEQFF
TRBJ2-1	TRBV15	.	.	TGTGCCACCAGCAGAGATCAGGGTGGGAGAGGACTGGCTTACAATGAGCAGTTCTTC	CATSRDQGGRGLAYNEQFF
TRBJ2-1	TRBV5-4	.	TRBD2	TGTGCCAGCAGCCTACCTAGGACTAGCGGGAGCAAAGACAAGTTCTTC	CASSLPRTSGSKDKFF
TRBJ1-2	TRBV6-1	once	TRBD1	TGTGCCAGCAGTGAAGGGGGACAGGGGGCTGGCTACACCTTC	CASSEGGQGAGYTF
TRBJ2-5	TRBV9	.	.	TGTGCCAGCAGCGTAGCGGGGTCCCAAGAGACCCAGTACTTC	CASSVAGSQETQYF
TRBJ2-1	TRBV18	once	.	TGTGCCAGCTCACCGACCGGTGACTCGGGGAATGAGCAGTTCTTC	CASSPTGDSGNEQFF
TRBJ2-7	TRBV7-2	.	.	TGTGCCAGCAGCCAAGAAAAACAACGGGGCTACGAGCAGTACTTC	CASSQEKQRGYEQYF
TRBJ2-5	TRBV5-1	once	.	TGCGCCAGCAGCACCATGGGGGAGACCCAGTACTTC	CASSTMGETQYF
TRBJ2-5	TRBV11-2	once	TRBD1	TGTGCCAGCAGCTTAGGAACAGGGGGCCGGGAGACCCAGTACTTC	CASSLGTGGRETQYF
TRBJ2-1	TRBV7-3	.	TRBD2	TGTGCCAGCAGCTCTTACCCCCAGACTAGCGGGATCGGGTACAATGAGCAGTTCTTC	CASSSYPQTSGIGYNEQFF
TRBJ2-1	TRBV10-3	.	.	TGTGCCATCAGGCCACTAGGATCCTACAATGAGCAGTTCTTC	CAIRPLGSYNEQFF
TRBJ2-3	TRBV27	.	.	TGTGCCAGCAGTTTATCAGGCCGGGGCACAGATACGCAGTATTTT	CASSLSGRGTDTQYF
TRBJ2-7	TRBV2	.	.	TGTGCCAGCAGGACAACGTGGGCAGCCTACGAGCAGTACTTC	CASRTTWAAYEQYF
TRBJ2-5	TRBV7-9	.	TRBD1	TGTGCCAGCCAGGGGGTTTCCGAAGAGACCCAGTACTTC	CASQGVSEETQYF
TRBJ2-5	TRBV5-1	.	.	TGCGCCAGCAGCTTGGGTAGGGTTAGGTTAGAGACCCAGTACTTC	CASSLGRVRLETQYF
TRBJ1-4	TRBV5-1	.	.	TGCGCCAGCAGCGAAGAGGTCCACGATGAAAAACTGTTTTTT	CASSEEVHDEKLFF
TRBJ2-2	TRBV10-1	.	.	TGCGCCAGCAGTGATAGCGGTGGCACCGGGGAGCTGTTTTTT	CASSDSGGTGELFF
TRBJ2-7	TRBV28	once	TRBD2	TGTGCCAGCAGTTTGAGCCCTCCTAGCGGGAGAGTGCACGAGCAGTACTTC	CASSLSPPSGRVHEQYF
TRBJ1-1	TRBV6-1	.	.	TGTGCCAGCTCCAGGGTAGGTCCTGAAGCTTTCTTT	CASSRVGPEAFF
TRBJ2-5	TRBV29-1	.	.	TGCAGCGTTGAAGATTTCGGGGCACTAGAGTTCCAAGAGACCCAGTACTTC	CSVEDFGALEFQETQYF